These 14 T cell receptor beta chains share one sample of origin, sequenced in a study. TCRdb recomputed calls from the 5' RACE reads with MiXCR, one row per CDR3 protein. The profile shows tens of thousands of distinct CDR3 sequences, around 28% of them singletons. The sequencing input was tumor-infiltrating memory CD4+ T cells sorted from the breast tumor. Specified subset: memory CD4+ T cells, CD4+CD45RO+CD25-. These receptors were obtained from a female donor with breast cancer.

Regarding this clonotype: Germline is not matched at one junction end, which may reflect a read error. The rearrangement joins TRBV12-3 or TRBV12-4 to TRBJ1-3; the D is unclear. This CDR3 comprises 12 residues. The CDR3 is CASSLSGSTIYF. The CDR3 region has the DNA TGTGCCAGCAGTTTATCTGGAAGCACCATATATTTT.

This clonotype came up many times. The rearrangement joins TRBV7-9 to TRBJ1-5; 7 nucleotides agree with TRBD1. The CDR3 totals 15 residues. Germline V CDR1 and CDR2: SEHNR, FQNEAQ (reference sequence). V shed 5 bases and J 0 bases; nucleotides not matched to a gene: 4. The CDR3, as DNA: TGTGCCAGCAGCCTCGGGACAGATAGCAATCAGCCCCAGCATTTT. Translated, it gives CASSLGTDSNQPQHF.

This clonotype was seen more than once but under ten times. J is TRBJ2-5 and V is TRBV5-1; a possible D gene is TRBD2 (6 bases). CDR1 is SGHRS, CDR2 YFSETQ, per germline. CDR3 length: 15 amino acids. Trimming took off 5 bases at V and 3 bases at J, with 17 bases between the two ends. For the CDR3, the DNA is TGCGCCAGCAGTCCCCTGGTATCGGGAGAAGAGACCCAGTACTTC. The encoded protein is CASSPLVSGEETQYF.

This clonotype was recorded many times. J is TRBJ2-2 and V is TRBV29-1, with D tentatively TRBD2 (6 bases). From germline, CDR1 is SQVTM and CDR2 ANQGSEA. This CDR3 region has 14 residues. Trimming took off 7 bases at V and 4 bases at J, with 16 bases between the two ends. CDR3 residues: CSALTGVPTGELFF. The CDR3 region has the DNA TGCAGCGCCCTTACGGGAGTCCCCACCGGGGAGCTGTTTTTT.

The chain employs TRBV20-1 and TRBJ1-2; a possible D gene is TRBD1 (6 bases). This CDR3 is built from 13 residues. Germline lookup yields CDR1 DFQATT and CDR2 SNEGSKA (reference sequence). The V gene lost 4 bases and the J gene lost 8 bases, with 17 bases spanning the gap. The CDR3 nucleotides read TGCAGTGCTAACCCGAGGGGGGATCGAGGCTACACCTTC. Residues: CSANPRGDRGYTF.

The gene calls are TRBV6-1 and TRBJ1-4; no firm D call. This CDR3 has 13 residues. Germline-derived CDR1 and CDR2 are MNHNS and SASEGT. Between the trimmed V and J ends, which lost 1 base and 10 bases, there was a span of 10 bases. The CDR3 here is CASSEDSPGKLFF. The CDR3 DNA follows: TGTGCCAGCAGTGAAGACAGCCCGGGAAAACTGTTTTTT.

The CDR3 nucleotides are TGCGCCAGCAGCCCAAACAGAGAGACCCAGTACTTC. Its translation: CASSPNRETQYF. This sequence joins TRBV5-1 and TRBJ2-5; D remains unclear. This CDR3 is 12 amino acids long. V lost 4 bases and J 4 bases, leaving 8 bases between the germline ends. Germline V lookup: CDR1 SGHRS, CDR2 YFSETQ.

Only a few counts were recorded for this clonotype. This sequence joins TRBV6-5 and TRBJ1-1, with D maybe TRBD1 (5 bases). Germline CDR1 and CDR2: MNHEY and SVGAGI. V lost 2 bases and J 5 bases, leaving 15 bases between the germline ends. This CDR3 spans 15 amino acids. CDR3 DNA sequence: TGTGCCAGCAGTTACAGGCGGGGGGGGAAGACTGAAGCTTTCTTT. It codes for CASSYRRGGKTEAFF.

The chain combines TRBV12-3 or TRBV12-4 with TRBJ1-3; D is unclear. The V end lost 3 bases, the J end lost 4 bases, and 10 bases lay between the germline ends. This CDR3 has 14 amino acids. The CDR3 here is CASSFIGQGNTIYF. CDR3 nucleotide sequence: TGTGCCAGCAGTTTCATAGGGCAGGGAAACACCATATATTTT.

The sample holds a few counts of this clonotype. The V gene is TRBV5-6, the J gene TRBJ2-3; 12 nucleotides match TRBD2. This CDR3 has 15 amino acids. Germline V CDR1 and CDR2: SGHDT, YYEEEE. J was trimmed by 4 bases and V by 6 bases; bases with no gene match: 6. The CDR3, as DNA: TGTGCCAGCACCTGGACTAGCGGGATTTCAGATACGCAGTATTTT. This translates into CASTWTSGISDTQYF.

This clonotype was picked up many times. The CDR3 DNA is TGTGCCAGCAGCCCAACCCGGGCCAACTATGGCTACACCTTC. It is translated as CASSPTRANYGYTF. The rearrangement uses TRBV6-1 and TRBJ1-2; no clear D gene. V lost 6 bases, J lost 2 bases, and 13 bases lay in between. Germline V gives CDR1 MNHNS, CDR2 SASEGT. The CDR3 extends over 14 amino acids.

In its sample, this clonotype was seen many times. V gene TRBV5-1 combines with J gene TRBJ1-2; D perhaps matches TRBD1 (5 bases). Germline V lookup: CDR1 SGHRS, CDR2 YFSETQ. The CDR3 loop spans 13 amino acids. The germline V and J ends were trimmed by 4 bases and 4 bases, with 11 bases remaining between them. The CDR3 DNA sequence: TGCGCCAGCAGCCAGGACAAGACCTATGGCTACACCTTC. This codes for CASSQDKTYGYTF. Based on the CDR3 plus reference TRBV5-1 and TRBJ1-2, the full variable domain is KAGVTQTPRYLIKTRGQQVTLSCSPISGHRSVSWYQQTPGQGLQFLFEYFSETQRNKGNFPGRFSGRQFSNSRSEMNVSTLELGDSALYLCASSQDKTYGYTFGSGTRLTVV.

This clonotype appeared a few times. CDR3 sequence reads: CASSKGQPTNYGYTF. The CDR3 DNA is TGTGCCAGCAGTAAGGGACAGCCAACGAACTATGGCTACACCTTC. This chain connects TRBV2 to TRBJ1-2, with TRBD1 identical over 7 bases. The CDR3 consists of 15 residues. Germline V gene sequence: CDR1 SNHLY, CDR2 FYNNEI. V lost 5 bases and J lost 2; bases outside the gene matches: 8.

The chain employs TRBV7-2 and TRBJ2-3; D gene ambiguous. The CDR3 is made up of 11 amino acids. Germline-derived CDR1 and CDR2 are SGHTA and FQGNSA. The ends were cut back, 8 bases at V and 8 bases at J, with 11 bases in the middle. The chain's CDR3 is CASAARGTQYF. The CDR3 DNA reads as TGTGCCAGCGCGGCGAGAGGTACGCAGTATTTT.